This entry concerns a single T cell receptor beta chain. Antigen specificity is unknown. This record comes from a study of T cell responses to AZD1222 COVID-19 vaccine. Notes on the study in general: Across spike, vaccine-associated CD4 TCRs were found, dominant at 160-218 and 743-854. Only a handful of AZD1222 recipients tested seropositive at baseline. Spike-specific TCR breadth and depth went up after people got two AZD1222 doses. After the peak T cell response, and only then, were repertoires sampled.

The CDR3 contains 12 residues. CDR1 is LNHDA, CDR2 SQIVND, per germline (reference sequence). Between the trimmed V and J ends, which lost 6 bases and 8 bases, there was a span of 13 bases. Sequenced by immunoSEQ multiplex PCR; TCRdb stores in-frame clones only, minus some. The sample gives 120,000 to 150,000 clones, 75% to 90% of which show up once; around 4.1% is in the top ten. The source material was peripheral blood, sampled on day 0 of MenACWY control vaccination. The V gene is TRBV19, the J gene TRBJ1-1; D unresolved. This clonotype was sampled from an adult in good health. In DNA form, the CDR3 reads TGTGCCAGTAGATCGATTAAGGCAGAAGCTTTCTTT. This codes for CASRSIKAEAFF.